The entry below gives a single T cell receptor (beta chain) sequence along with its context. Antigen unknown. These data are taken from a study of T cell repertoires in cytomegalovirus infection. TCRdb processed the reads anew with MiXCR; each CDR3 protein has one entry. Of 640,000 or so distinct CDR3 sequences listed, roughly 33% are singletons. With 4 bases clipped from V and 6 bases from J, the junction kept 5 bases outside the gene matches. The CDR3 is 14 amino acids. In germline, CDR1 is SGHTA, CDR2 FQGNSA. The chain joins TRBV7-2 to TRBJ2-7; 11 bases line up with TRBD1. The sequencing here drew on cultured PBMCs, taken from culture after CMV antigen stimulation. The sequence came from a human donor in good health (CMV status not recorded). Some clones in this sample may be carry-over from other donors' samples. CDR3 amino acids: CASSSGQGGGEQYF. In DNA form, the CDR3 reads TGTGCCAGCAGCTCGGGACAGGGGGGAGGCGAGCAGTACTTC.